This TCR beta chain was recovered during a study of T cell responses to AZD1222 COVID-19 vaccine. Broader study findings: Only a handful of AZD1222 recipients were seropositive at baseline. Two doses of AZD1222 preceded a rise in Spike-specific TCR breadth and depth. Clonal diversity was possibly underestimated, and the donors were mostly white British, with more females. No day 14 peak samples; only post-peak repertoires were characterized.

Germline CDR1 reads SGHVS; CDR2 reads FNYEAQ. The ends were cut back, 5 bases at V and 4 bases at J, with 20 bases in the middle. CDR3 length: 16 residues. The table came from immunoSEQ multiplex PCR; TCRdb's copy has only in-frame clones and leaves some out. This table holds 150,000 to 200,000 clones, roughly 93% found once. To note about this clone: Its matching antigen is unknown.

Source: peripheral blood, taken on day 0 of AZD1222 vaccination. This sequence was found in an adult in good health. This rearrangement joins TRBV7-6 to TRBJ1-2, with no clear D. The CDR3 is CASSPLPPVSPYGYTF. CDR3 sequence (DNA): TGTGCCAGCAGCCCTTTGCCCCCTGTGTCGCCCTATGGCTACACCTTC.